Listed here is a single T cell receptor beta chain. These data belong to a study of radiotherapy plus CTLA-4 blockade in lung cancer. Germline V gene lookup returns CDR1 SNHLY and CDR2 FYNNEI. This CDR3 comprises 15 residues. The ends lost 5 bases at V and 5 bases at J; junction bases unmatched: 7. The protocol was immunoSEQ multiplex PCR, while the TCRdb copy is restricted to in-frame clones and leaves out a portion. In the table there are roughly 66,000 clones, under 85% of which are singletons. This sample comprised peripheral blood, obtained from a patient treated with radiotherapy plus ipilimumab. The sequence derives from a human donor with non-small cell lung cancer who had a partial response to radiotherapy plus ipilimumab. The rearrangement links TRBV2 to TRBJ2-5, with TRBD2 matching 11 bases. CDR3 sequence: CASSNSGRAGETQYF. As DNA, the CDR3 is TGTGCCAGCAGTAATAGCGGGAGGGCCGGGGAGACCCAGTACTTC.